This passage covers 3 T cell receptor beta chains from one sample sequenced in a study of T cells in Graves' hyperthyroidism and ophthalmopathy. TCR beta CDR3 regions were amplified from RNA. The HTBI primer set was used in a first-round RT-PCR of the TCR CDR3. MiXCR, applied by TCRdb to the multiplex PCR reads, yields one record per CDR3 protein. This table has over 45,000 distinct CDR3 sequences, roughly 52% appearing once. Sequencing was performed on blood. These receptors were collected from a woman between 25 and 40 years old with Graves' ophthalmopathy.

This clonotype was picked up many times. CDR3 amino acids: CASSGTNSYNEQFF. The CDR3 nucleotides read TGTGCCAGCAGTGGGACAAACTCCTACAATGAGCAGTTCTTC. This rearrangement joins TRBV2 to TRBJ2-1; TRBD1 is a possible D gene (5 bases). Germline V gene data show CDR1 as SNHLY and CDR2 as FYNNEI. Trimming removed 4 bases at V and 0 bases at J, with 7 bases between. The CDR3 sequence is 14 residues long.

The CDR3 DNA sequence: TGTGCCAGCAGCTTAGATCCGAACACTGAGCAGTTCTTC. Encoded protein: CASSLDPNTEQFF. This chain connects TRBV11-2 to TRBJ2-1; no clear D gene. The V gene's germline CDR1 is SGHAT and CDR2 FQNNGV. Deletions cut 0 bases from V and 9 bases from J, with 9 bases between. CDR3 length: 13 amino acids.

A note on this clonotype: The junction departs from germline at one end; a sequencing error may be responsible. The V gene is TRBV3-1, the J gene TRBJ2-1; D is ambiguous. The germline V gene encodes CDR1 LGHDT and CDR2 YNNKEL (reference sequence). The CDR3 covers 12 residues. CDR3 sequence: CASGQGYNEQLF. The DNA of the CDR3 is TGTGCCAGCGGCCAAGGATACAATGAGCAGCTCTTC.